This T cell receptor (beta chain) was obtained from a study of cytomegalovirus exposure and HLA in healthy donors. Study-level information: Genotyping showed roughly 77% of roughly 390 donors falling in the Caucasian-associated ancestry cluster.

It was with 60 Vbeta and 13 Jbeta primers that the PCR ran. Only in-frame clones appear in the TCRdb table, and some are missing; sequencing was by immunoSEQ multiplex PCR. The table has fewer than 100,000 clones, around 82% seen once. About this clone itself: Its target is not known.

Study results and limitations: Most of the CMV-associated TCR beta chains (in a later analysis) appeared to be HLA-restricted. According to an earlier analysis, most TCR beta V segments yielded productive rearrangements about 87% or about 30% of the time.

This CDR3 comprises 14 residues. V was cut by 6 bases and J by 5 bases, with 16 bases left in between. In germline, CDR1 is MNHNS, CDR2 SASEGT. This TCR derives from a male donor in good health and CMV-seronegative. The V gene is TRBV6-1, the J gene TRBJ2-5; D may be TRBD1 (6 bases). Sequences were obtained from PBMCs. The CDR3 spells CASRPQGQRETQYF. DNA of the CDR3: TGTGCCAGCAGGCCACAGGGTCAGCGGGAGACCCAGTACTTC.